The sample holds a few counts of the clone carrying this T cell receptor (beta chain). Its antigen remains unknown. Sequencing used immunoSEQ multiplex PCR; TCRdb keeps in-frame clones, though not all of them. The sample shows roughly 18,000 clones, 45% to 60% of them seen only once. Cells from the mixed lymphocyte reaction were cocultured for six to seven days at 37°C. Germline lookup yields CDR1 LNHDA and CDR2 SQIVND (reference sequence). Trimming removed 2 bases at V and 5 bases at J, with 9 bases between. There are 13 residues in the CDR3. This record belongs to a study of siplizumab effects on memory and regulatory T cells. Overall study: Without drug or with siplizumab at around 0.95 ug/mL, mixed lymphocyte reactions were set up in pairs. The study, taken as a whole, reports: Proliferating clones, CD4+ or CD8+, lacked an assignable naive or memory phenotype in roughly 80-96% of cases. Greater diversity than memory cells seemed evident in naive T cells, which also appeared to be major alloresponse contributors.

This receptor was taken from a human donor in good health; the cells came from an allogeneic mixed lymphocyte reaction. The chain employs TRBV19 and TRBJ1-1; D is undetermined. Source material: CFSE-low (dividing) CD4+ T cells sorted from an allogeneic mixed lymphocyte reaction. In nucleotides, the CDR3 is TGTGCCAGTAGTATAAAGAGGGAGACTGAAGCTTTCTTT. Its protein product is CASSIKRETEAFF.